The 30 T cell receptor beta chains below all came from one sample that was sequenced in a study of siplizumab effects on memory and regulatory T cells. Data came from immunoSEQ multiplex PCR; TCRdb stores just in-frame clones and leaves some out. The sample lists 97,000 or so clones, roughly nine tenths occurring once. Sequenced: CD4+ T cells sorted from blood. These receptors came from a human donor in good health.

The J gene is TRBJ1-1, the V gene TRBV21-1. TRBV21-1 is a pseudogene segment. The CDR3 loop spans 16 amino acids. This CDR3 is CASSPPPVSTNTEAFF. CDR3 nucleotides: TGTGCCAGCAGCCCCCCTCCGGTTTCAACGAACACTGAAGCTTTCTTT.

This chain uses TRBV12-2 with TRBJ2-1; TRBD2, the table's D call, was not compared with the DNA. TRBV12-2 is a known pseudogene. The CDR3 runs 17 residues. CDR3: CASPRGASASGMNEQFF. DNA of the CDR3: TGTGCAAGTCCCCGAGGAGCGTCGGCTAGCGGGATGAATGAGCAGTTCTTC.

CDR3 bases: TGTGCCAGCAGTGAACCCGACAGCAAAAAACTGTTTTTT. This codes for CASSEPDSKKLFF. This chain joins TRBV6-1 and TRBJ1-4; a possible D gene is TRBD1 (5 bases). Trimming removed 2 bases at V and 9 bases at J, with 10 bases between. This CDR3 contains 13 residues. Germline loops: CDR1 MNHNS, CDR2 SASEGT.

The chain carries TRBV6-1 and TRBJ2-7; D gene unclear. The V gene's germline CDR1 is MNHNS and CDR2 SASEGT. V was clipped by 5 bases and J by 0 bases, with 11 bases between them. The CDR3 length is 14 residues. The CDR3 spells CASSKEARSYEQYF. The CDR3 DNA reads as TGTGCCAGCAGTAAAGAAGCCCGCTCCTACGAGCAGTACTTC.

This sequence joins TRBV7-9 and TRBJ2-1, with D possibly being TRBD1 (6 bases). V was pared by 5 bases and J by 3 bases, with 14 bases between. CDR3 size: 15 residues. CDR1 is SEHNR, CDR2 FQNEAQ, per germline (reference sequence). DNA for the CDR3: TGTGCCAGCAGCAGACCCGGGACACTCTACAATGAGCAGTTCTTC. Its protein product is CASSRPGTLYNEQFF.

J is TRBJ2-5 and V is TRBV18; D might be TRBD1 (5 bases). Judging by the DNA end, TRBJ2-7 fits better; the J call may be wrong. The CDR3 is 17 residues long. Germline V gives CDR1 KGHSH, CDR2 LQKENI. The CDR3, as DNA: TGTGCCAGCTCACCACGTCAGGGAATGAGAGTAACCTACGAGCAGTACTTC. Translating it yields CASSPRQGMRVTYEQYF.

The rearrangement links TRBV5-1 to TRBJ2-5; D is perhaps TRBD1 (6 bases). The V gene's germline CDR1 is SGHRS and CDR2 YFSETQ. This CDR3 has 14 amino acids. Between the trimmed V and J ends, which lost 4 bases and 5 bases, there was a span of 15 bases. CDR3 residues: CASSTGQIVETQYF. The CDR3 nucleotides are TGCGCCAGCAGCACAGGACAGATCGTGGAGACCCAGTACTTC.

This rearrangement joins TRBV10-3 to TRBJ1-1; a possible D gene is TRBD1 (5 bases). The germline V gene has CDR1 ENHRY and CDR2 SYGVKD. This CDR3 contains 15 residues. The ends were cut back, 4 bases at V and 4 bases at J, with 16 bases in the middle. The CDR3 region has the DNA TGTGCCATCAGTGGACCTCGGGGCTCGGCCACTGAAGCTTTCTTT. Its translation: CAISGPRGSATEAFF.

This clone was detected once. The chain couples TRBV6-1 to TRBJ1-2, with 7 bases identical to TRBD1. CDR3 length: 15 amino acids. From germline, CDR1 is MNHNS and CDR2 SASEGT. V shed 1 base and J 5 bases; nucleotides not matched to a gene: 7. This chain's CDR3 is CASSEERGGRYGYTF. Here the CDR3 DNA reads TGTGCCAGCAGTGAAGAAAGAGGGGGCAGGTATGGCTACACCTTC.

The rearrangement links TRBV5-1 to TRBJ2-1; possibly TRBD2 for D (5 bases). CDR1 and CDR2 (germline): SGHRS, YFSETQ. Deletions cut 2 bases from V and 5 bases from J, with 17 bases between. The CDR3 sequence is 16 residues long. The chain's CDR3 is CASSFTSRVFDNEQFF. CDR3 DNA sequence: TGCGCCAGCAGCTTTACTAGTCGGGTTTTCGACAATGAGCAGTTCTTC.

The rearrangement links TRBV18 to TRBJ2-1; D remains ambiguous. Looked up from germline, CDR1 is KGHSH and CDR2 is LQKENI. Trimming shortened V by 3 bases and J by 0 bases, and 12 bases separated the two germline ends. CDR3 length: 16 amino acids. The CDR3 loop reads CASSPVYTSSYNEQFF. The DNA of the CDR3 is TGTGCCAGCTCACCCGTTTATACGAGCTCCTACAATGAGCAGTTCTTC.

The CDR3 DNA follows: TGTGCCAGCAGCTTATGGGGGGAATGGTTCTTC. Its translation: CASSLWGEWFF. V is TRBV7-2 and J is TRBJ2-1; D may be TRBD2 (6 bases). The CDR3 length is 11 residues. V was shortened by 2 bases and J by 15 bases, with 11 bases between the two germline ends. CDR1 is SGHTA and CDR2 is FQGNSA in the germline V gene.

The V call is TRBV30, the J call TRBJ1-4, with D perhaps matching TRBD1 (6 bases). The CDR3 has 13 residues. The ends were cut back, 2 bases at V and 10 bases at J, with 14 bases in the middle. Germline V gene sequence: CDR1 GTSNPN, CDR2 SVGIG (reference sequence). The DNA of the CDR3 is TGTGCCTGGAGTCGGGGGGCCTCGTTAAAACTGTTTTTT. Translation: CAWSRGASLKLFF.

The CDR3 loop reads CASSILAGVHQATYNEQFF. The CDR3 DNA is TGTGCCAGCAGTATCTTAGCGGGAGTCCACCAAGCAACCTACAATGAGCAGTTCTTC. This chain joins TRBV28 and TRBJ2-1; 9 bases agree with TRBD2. J gave up 2 bases and V 5 bases, and 16 bases lay outside the gene matches. The CDR3 length is 19 residues. From germline, CDR1 is MDHEN and CDR2 SYDVKM. Together with reference TRBV28 and TRBJ2-1, the CDR3 gives the full variable domain: DVKVTQSSRYLVKRTGEKVFLECVQDMDHENMFWYRQDPGLGLRLIYFSYDVKMKEKGDIPEGYSVSREKKERFSLILESASTNQTSMYLCASSILAGVHQATYNEQFFGPGTRLTVL.

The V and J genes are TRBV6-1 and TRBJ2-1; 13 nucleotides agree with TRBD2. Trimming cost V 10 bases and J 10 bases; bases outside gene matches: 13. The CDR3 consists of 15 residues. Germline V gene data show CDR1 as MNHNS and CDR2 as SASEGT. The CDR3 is CATKTGTSGIIEQFF. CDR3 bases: TGTGCCACCAAGACGGGGACTAGCGGGATAATCGAGCAGTTCTTC.

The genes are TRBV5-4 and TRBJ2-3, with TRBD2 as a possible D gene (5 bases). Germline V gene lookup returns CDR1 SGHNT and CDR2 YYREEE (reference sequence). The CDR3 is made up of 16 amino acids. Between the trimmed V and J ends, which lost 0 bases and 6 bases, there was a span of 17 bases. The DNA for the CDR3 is TGTGCCAGCAGCTTGGGTTCCGGGTTCCGGAGGGATACGCAGTATTTT. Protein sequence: CASSLGSGFRRDTQYF. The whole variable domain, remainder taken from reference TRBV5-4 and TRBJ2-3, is ETGVTQSPTHLIKTRGQQVTLRCSSQSGHNTVSWYQQALGQGPQFIFQYYREEENGRGNFPPRFSGLQFPNYSSELNVNALELDDSALYLCASSLGSGFRRDTQYFGPGTRLTVL.

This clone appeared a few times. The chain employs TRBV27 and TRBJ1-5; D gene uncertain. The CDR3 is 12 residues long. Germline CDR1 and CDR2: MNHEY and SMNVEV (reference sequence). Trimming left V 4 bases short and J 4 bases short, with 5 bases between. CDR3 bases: TGTGCCAGCAGTTCCAGAAATCAGCCCCAGCATTTT. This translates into CASSSRNQPQHF.

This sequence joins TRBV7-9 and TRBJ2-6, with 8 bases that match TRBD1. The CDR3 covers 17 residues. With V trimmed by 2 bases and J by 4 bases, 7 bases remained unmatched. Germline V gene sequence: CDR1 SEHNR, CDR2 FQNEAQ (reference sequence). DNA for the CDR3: TGTGCCAGCAGCTTACCAGGGGGCATAACGGGGGCCAACGTCCTGACTTTC. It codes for CASSLPGGITGANVLTF.

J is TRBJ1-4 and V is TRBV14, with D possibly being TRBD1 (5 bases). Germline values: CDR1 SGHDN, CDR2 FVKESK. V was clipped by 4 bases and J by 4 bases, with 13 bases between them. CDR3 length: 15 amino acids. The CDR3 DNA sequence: TGTGCCAGCAGCCGTCAGGGACGGAATAATGAAAAACTGTTTTTT. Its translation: CASSRQGRNNEKLFF. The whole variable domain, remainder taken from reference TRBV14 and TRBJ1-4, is EAGVTQFPSHSVIEKGQTVTLRCDPISGHDNLYWYRRVMGKEIKFLLHFVKESKQDESGMPNNRFLAERTGGTYSTLKVQPAELEDSGVYFCASSRQGRNNEKLFFGSGTQLSVL.

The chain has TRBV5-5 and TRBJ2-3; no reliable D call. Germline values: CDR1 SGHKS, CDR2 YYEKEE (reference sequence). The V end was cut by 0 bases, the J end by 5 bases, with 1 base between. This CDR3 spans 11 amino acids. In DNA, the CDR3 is TGTGCCAGCAGCTTGGGAGATACGCAGTATTTT. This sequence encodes CASSLGDTQYF.

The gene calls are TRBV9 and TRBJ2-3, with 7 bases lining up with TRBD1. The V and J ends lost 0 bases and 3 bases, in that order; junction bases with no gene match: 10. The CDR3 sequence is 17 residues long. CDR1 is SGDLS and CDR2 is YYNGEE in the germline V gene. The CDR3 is CASSVADGRQGTDTQYF. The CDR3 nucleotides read TGTGCCAGCAGCGTAGCTGATGGGAGACAGGGAACAGATACGCAGTATTTT.

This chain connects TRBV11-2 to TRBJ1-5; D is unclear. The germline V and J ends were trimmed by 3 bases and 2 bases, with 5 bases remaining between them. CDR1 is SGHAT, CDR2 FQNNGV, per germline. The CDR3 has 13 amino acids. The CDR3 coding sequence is TGTGCCAGCAGCTTTCAGCGCAATCAGCCCCAGCATTTT. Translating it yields CASSFQRNQPQHF. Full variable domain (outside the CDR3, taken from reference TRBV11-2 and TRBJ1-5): EAGVAQSPRYKIIEKRQSVAFWCNPISGHATLYWYQQILGQGPKLLIQFQNNGVVDDSQLPKDRFSAERLKGVDSTLKIQPAKLEDSAVYLCASSFQRNQPQHFGDGTRLSIL.

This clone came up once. This chain's CDR3 is CASSLRLTGYSSYNSPLHF. CDR3 in DNA: TGTGCCAGCAGTCTACGCTTGACAGGCTACAGCTCCTATAATTCACCCCTCCACTTT. The chain links TRBV27 to TRBJ1-6, with D perhaps matching TRBD1 (6 bases). Deletions cut 5 bases from V and 0 bases from J, with 20 bases between. CDR1 and CDR2 (germline): MNHEY, SMNVEV (reference sequence). The CDR3 loop spans 19 amino acids.

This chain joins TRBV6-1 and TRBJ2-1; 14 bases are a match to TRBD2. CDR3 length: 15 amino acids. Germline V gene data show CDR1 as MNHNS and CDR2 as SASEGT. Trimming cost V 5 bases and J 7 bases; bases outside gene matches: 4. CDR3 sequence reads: CASSSGTSGSNEQFF. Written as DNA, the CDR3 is TGTGCCAGCAGTTCCGGGACTAGCGGGAGTAATGAGCAGTTCTTC.

CDR3 DNA sequence: TGTGCCAGCAGCCAAGATACAAAAAACTATGGCTACACCTTC. It is translated as CASSQDTKNYGYTF. V and J are TRBV14 and TRBJ1-2; no reliable D call. This CDR3 has 14 amino acids. Per the germline V gene, CDR1 is SGHDN and CDR2 is FVKESK. The V and J ends lost 0 bases and 2 bases respectively, with 7 bases between them.

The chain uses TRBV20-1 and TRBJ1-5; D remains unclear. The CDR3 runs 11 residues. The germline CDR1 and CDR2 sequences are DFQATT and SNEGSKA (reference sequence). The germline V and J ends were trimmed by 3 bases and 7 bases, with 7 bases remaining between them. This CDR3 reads CSASRGQPQHF. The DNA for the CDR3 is TGCAGTGCTAGCCGTGGCCAGCCCCAGCATTTT.

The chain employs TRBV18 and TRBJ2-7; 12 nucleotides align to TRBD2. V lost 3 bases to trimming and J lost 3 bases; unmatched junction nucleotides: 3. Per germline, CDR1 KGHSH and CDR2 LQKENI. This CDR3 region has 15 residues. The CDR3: CASSPTTSGSYEQYF. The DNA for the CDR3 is TGTGCCAGCTCACCGACGACTAGCGGGAGCTACGAGCAGTACTTC. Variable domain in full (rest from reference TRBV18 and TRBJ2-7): NAGVMQNPRHLVRRRGQEARLRCSPMKGHSHVYWYRQLPEEGLKFMVYLQKENIIDESGMPKERFSAEFPKEGPSILRIQQVVRGDSAAYFCASSPTTSGSYEQYFGPGTRLTVT.

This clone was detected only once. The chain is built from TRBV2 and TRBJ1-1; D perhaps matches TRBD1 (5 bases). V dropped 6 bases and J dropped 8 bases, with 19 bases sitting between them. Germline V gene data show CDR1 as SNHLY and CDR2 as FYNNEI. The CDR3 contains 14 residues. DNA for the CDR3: TGTGCCAGCAGCGTAGGTGACAGAAACGGGGAAGCTTTCTTT. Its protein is CASSVGDRNGEAFF.

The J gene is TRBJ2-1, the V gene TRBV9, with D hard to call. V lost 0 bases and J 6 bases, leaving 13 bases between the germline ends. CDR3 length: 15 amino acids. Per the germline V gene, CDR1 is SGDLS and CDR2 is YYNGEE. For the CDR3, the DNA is TGTGCCAGCAGCGTAGACGGGTACAAATTCAATGAGCAGTTCTTC. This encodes CASSVDGYKFNEQFF.

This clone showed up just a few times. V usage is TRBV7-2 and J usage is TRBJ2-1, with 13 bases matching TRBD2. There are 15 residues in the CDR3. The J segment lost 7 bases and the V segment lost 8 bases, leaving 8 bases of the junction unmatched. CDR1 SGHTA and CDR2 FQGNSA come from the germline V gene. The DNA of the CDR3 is TGTGCCAGCTGGGGTAAACTAGCGGGAGGGAATGAGCAGTTCTTC. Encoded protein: CASWGKLAGGNEQFF.